Following are 23 T cell receptor beta chains from one sample sequenced in a study of T cell clonotyping in hematopoietic cell transplantation. The assay was immunoSEQ multiplex PCR, and TCRdb's table has in-frame clones only and misses some. The sample includes several thousand clones, just under 90% of them seen just once. Sequenced material: PBMCs, taken 100 days after allogeneic stem cell transplant. The receptors stem from a male patient aged 50 to 60 who had an allogeneic stem cell transplant from a related donor, so the T cells may come from the graft donor. Some clones in this sample may be carry-over from other donors' samples.

The chain couples TRBV4-3 to TRBJ2-3; D not resolved. Trimming pared 6 bases from V and 2 bases from J, leaving 9 bases between. Per germline, CDR1 LGHNA and CDR2 YSLEER. The CDR3 is made up of 13 amino acids. In DNA, the CDR3 is TGCGCCAGCAGTCCTCCGTTCACAGATACGCAGTATTTT. Protein: CASSPPFTDTQYF.

DNA for the CDR3: TGTGCCAGCAGCGAAGCGGATGGGGCCGGGGAGCTGTTTTTT. It codes for CASSEADGAGELFF. The chain has TRBV6-4 and TRBJ2-2, with a possible D match to TRBD2 (5 bases). V was clipped by 6 bases and J by 6 bases, with 14 bases between them. This CDR3 contains 14 residues. Per germline, CDR1 MRHNA and CDR2 SNTAGT.

The gene calls are TRBV7-9 and TRBJ2-1, with TRBD2 matching 7 bases. Unmatched junction bases numbered 6, after V lost 7 bases and J lost 6 bases. In germline, CDR1 is SEHNR, CDR2 FQNEAQ (reference sequence). The length of the CDR3 is 13 residues. The CDR3: CASTGGRVNEQFF. CDR3 DNA: TGTGCCAGCACCGGAGGGAGGGTCAATGAGCAGTTCTTC.

To note about this clone: At one end, the junction sequence differs from germline, possibly due to a read error. CDR3 in amino acids: CASGQDRELGRQRDGYTF. Here the CDR3 DNA reads TGTGCCAGCGGCCAAGATCGGGAATTGGGCAGGCAAAGGGATGGCTACACCTTC. The chain joins TRBV4-2 to TRBJ1-2, with no clear D. CDR3 length: 18 residues. CDR1 LGHNA and CDR2 YNFKEQ come from the germline V gene.

The chain is built from TRBV5-1 and TRBJ2-1, with 9 bases fitting TRBD1. Losses at the gene ends were 2 bases for V and 3 bases for J; bases not matched to a gene: 6. The length of the CDR3 is 16 residues. CDR1 is SGHRS, CDR2 YFSETQ, per germline. The CDR3: CASSFQTGGFYNEQFF. The CDR3 DNA reads TGCGCCAGCAGCTTTCAGACAGGGGGTTTCTACAATGAGCAGTTCTTC.

This clone was found once. V gene TRBV30 combines with J gene TRBJ2-2; 10 bases align to TRBD1. V shed 4 bases and J 1 base; nucleotides not matched to a gene: 3. The CDR3 has 15 residues. Germline V CDR1 and CDR2: GTSNPN, SVGIG (reference sequence). CDR3 region: CAWMGQGKNTGELFF. CDR3 coding DNA: TGTGCCTGGATGGGACAGGGGAAGAACACCGGGGAGCTGTTTTTT.

The V gene is TRBV28, the J gene TRBJ1-2, with TRBD1 identical over 9 bases. The trim removed 2 bases at V and 9 bases at J, leaving 13 bases unmatched. CDR1 and CDR2 (germline): MDHEN, SYDVKM. This CDR3 is 16 amino acids long. CDR3 amino acids: CASSLTTPTGTGSYTF. CDR3 bases: TGTGCCAGCAGTTTAACTACCCCGACAGGGACAGGGAGCTACACCTTC.

The V gene is TRBV27, the J gene TRBJ2-3, with 14 bases identical to TRBD2. The CDR3 covers 17 residues. The germline V gene encodes CDR1 MNHEY and CDR2 SMNVEV (reference sequence). V trimming: 0 bases; J trimming: 1 base; junction bases outside the gene matches: 0. The CDR3 is CASSLSGLAGGTDTQYF. In DNA, the CDR3 is TGTGCCAGCAGTTTATCGGGACTAGCGGGGGGCACAGATACGCAGTATTTT.

The gene calls are TRBV19 and TRBJ1-5, with D maybe TRBD1 (6 bases). Germline loops: CDR1 LNHDA, CDR2 SQIVND (reference sequence). V was trimmed by 5 bases and J by 3 bases, leaving 8 bases between them. There are 13 residues in the CDR3. The CDR3 region has the DNA TGTGCCAGTAGTGCGGGGGCCAATCAGCCCCAGCATTTT. It encodes CASSAGANQPQHF.

The chain carries TRBV11-2 and TRBJ1-2; D gene ambiguous. The germline V and J ends were trimmed by 1 base and 7 bases, with 13 bases remaining between them. In germline, CDR1 is SGHAT, CDR2 FQNNGV. The CDR3 loop spans 14 amino acids. The CDR3 DNA sequence: TGTGCCAGCAGCTTAGGTCCGGGAGGGAGTGGCTACACCTTC. This codes for CASSLGPGGSGYTF.

The rearrangement uses TRBV19 and TRBJ2-1; maybe TRBD1 (5 bases). V dropped 6 bases and J dropped 0 bases, with 15 bases sitting between them. Germline values: CDR1 LNHDA, CDR2 SQIVND (reference sequence). The CDR3 consists of 16 residues. CDR3 protein: CASSLWLDNSYNEQFF. The CDR3 DNA follows: TGTGCCAGTAGCTTATGGTTGGACAACTCCTACAATGAGCAGTTCTTC.

This clone appeared once. The chain joins TRBV5-6 to TRBJ1-1, with 8 bases that match TRBD1. This CDR3 contains 14 residues. In germline, CDR1 is SGHDT, CDR2 YYEEEE. V was clipped by 3 bases and J by 5 bases; unmatched bases: 6. The CDR3 DNA reads TGTGCCAGCAGCTCCAGGGGGCGTTTGACTGAAGCTTTCTTT. Its translation is CASSSRGRLTEAFF.

V and J are TRBV19 and TRBJ1-2; 7 nucleotides line up with TRBD1. This CDR3 has 14 residues. The germline gives CDR1 LNHDA, CDR2 SQIVND (reference sequence). J was trimmed by 6 bases and V by 7 bases; bases with no gene match: 11. The CDR3 region has the DNA TGTGCCAGTACTGTACCAGGGACAGCCCATGGCTACACCTTC. This encodes CASTVPGTAHGYTF.

The count of this clone is one. The chain employs TRBV10-3 and TRBJ2-3; possible D gene TRBD2, 7 bases. Looked up from germline, CDR1 is ENHRY and CDR2 is SYGVKD. Trimming pared 2 bases from V and 6 bases from J, leaving 12 bases between. The CDR3 runs 14 residues. The CDR3 nucleotides read TGTGCCATCAGTGAGCGGGGGGCGCGGGATACGCAGTATTTT. It is translated as CAISERGARDTQYF.

The chain joins TRBV7-2 to TRBJ1-2; tentative D call: TRBD1 (6 bases). Germline lookup yields CDR1 SGHTA and CDR2 FQGNSA. The length of the CDR3 is 18 residues. Trimming removed 0 bases from V and 4 bases from J, with 21 bases in between. CDR3 protein: CASSLASRGGPGGYGYTF. CDR3 DNA: TGTGCCAGCAGCTTAGCCTCCAGGGGAGGTCCTGGGGGCTATGGCTACACCTTC. The full variable domain, rest sourced from reference TRBV7-2 and TRBJ1-2, is GAGVSQSPSNKVTEKGKDVELRCDPISGHTALYWYRQSLGQGLEFLIYFQGNSAPDKSGLPSDRFSAERTGGSVSTLTIQRTQQEDSAVYLCASSLASRGGPGGYGYTFGSGTRLTVV.

The chain carries TRBV5-1 and TRBJ1-1; 10 bases line up with TRBD1. With V trimmed by 0 bases and J by 1 base, 3 bases remained unmatched. The germline V gene encodes CDR1 SGHRS and CDR2 YFSETQ. This CDR3 comprises 16 residues. The CDR3 here is CASSLGDRGQNTEAFF. The CDR3 nucleotides read TGCGCCAGCAGCTTGGGGGACAGGGGACAGAACACTGAAGCTTTCTTT. The variable domain in full, with the rest retrieved from reference TRBV5-1 and TRBJ1-1, is KAGVTQTPRYLIKTRGQQVTLSCSPISGHRSVSWYQQTPGQGLQFLFEYFSETQRNKGNFPGRFSGRQFSNSRSEMNVSTLELGDSALYLCASSLGDRGQNTEAFFGQGTRLTVV.

The V gene is TRBV30, the J gene TRBJ1-3; D remains unclear. Per germline, CDR1 GTSNPN and CDR2 SVGIG (reference sequence). The CDR3 contains 16 residues. Trimming cost V 2 bases and J 0 bases, with 14 bases left between them. The CDR3 spells CAWSITGRSSGNTIYF. The DNA for the CDR3 is TGTGCCTGGAGTATCACCGGGAGGAGCTCTGGAAACACCATATATTTT.

The J gene is TRBJ1-2, the V gene TRBV5-8; D not resolved. Germline V gene data show CDR1 as SGHTS and CDR2 as YDEGEE. Trimming stripped 4 bases from V and 8 bases from J, with 12 bases between. CDR3 size: 12 residues. CDR3 DNA: TGTGCCAGCAGCCGGACGCCTGAAGGCTACACCTTC. It yields the protein CASSRTPEGYTF.

This clone turned up a few times. J is TRBJ2-7 and V is TRBV6-1; maybe TRBD2 (6 bases). The germline V gene encodes CDR1 MNHNS and CDR2 SASEGT. CDR3 length: 13 residues. The ends were cut back, 6 bases at V and 4 bases at J, with 13 bases in the middle. The CDR3 sequence: CASRPGTSYEQYF. CDR3 nucleotide sequence: TGTGCCAGCAGACCCGGGACTTCGTACGAGCAGTACTTC.

V gene TRBV29-1 combines with J gene TRBJ2-5; TRBD1 matches at 9 bases. The junction had 7 bases not matched to a gene; V was cut back by 0 bases and J by 5 bases. This CDR3 comprises 15 residues. The germline gives CDR1 SQVTM, CDR2 ANQGSEA. The CDR3 spells CSVEEDRGRSETQYF. In DNA form, the CDR3 reads TGCAGCGTTGAAGAGGACAGGGGTCGATCGGAGACCCAGTACTTC. Full variable domain (rest looked up from reference TRBV29-1 and TRBJ2-5): SAVISQKPSRDICQRGTSLTIQCQVDSQVTMMFWYRQQPGQSLTLIATANQGSEATYESGFVIDKFPISRPNLTFSTLTVSNMSPEDSSIYLCSVEEDRGRSETQYFGPGTRLLVL.

The chain recombines TRBV9 with TRBJ2-5; 8 nucleotides agree with TRBD1. The CDR3 runs to 13 residues. Germline CDR1 and CDR2: SGDLS and YYNGEE. Losses at the gene ends were 2 bases for V and 7 bases for J; bases not matched to a gene: 4. The CDR3 DNA reads TGTGCCAGCAGCGTCAAACAGGGGGGGACCCAGTACTTC. It encodes CASSVKQGGTQYF.

J is TRBJ2-7 and V is TRBV29-1; TRBD1 matches at 11 bases. V lost 5 bases, J lost 10 bases, and 13 bases stayed unmatched. CDR3 length: 14 residues. Germline V lookup: CDR1 SQVTM, CDR2 ANQGSEA. The CDR3 here is CSVINRDRGYVQYF. In nucleotides, the CDR3 is TGCAGCGTTATCAACCGGGACAGGGGGTACGTTCAGTACTTC.

The chain employs TRBV11-1 and TRBJ2-7; 9 nucleotides match TRBD2. The V and J ends lost 2 bases and 3 bases, in that order; junction bases with no gene match: 8. The CDR3 spans 16 residues. Germline V CDR1 and CDR2: SGHAT, FQDESV (reference sequence). The CDR3 nucleotides read TGTGCCAGCAGCTTAATTGCTAGCGGGGATTTCTACGAGCAGTACTTC. Its protein product is CASSLIASGDFYEQYF. Supplemented by reference TRBV11-1 and TRBJ2-7, the full variable domain reads EAEVAQSPRYKITEKSQAVAFWCDPISGHATLYWYRQILGQGPELLVQFQDESVVDDSQLPKDRFSAERLKGVDSTLKIQPAELGDSAMYLCASSLIASGDFYEQYFGPGTRLTVT.